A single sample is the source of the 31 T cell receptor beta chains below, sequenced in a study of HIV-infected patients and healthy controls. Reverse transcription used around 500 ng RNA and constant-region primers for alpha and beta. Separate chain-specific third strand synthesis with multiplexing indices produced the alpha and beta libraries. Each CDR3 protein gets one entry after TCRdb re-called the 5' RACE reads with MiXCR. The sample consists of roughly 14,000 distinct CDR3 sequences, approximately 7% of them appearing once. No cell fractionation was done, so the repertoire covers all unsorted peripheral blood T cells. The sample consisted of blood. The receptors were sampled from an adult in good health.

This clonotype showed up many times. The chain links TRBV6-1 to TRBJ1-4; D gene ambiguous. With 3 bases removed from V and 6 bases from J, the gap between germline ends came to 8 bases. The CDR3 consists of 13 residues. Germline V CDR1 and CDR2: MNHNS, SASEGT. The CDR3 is CASSDRRHEKLFF. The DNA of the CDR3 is TGTGCCAGCAGTGACAGGAGGCATGAAAAACTGTTTTTT.

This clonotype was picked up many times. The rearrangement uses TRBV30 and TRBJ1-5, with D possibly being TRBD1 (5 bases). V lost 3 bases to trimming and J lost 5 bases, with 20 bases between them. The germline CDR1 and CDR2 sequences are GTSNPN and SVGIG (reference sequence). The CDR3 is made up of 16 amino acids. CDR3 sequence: CAWRPNSGNLDQPQHF. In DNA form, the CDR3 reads TGTGCCTGGAGGCCGAATTCAGGGAACCTCGATCAGCCCCAGCATTTT.

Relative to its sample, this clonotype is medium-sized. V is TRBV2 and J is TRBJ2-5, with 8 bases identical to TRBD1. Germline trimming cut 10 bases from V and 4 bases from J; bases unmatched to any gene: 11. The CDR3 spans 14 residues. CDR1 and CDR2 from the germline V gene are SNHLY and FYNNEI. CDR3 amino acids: CANHLGTGRETQYF. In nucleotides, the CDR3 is TGTGCCAATCACCTAGGGACAGGACGAGAGACCCAGTACTTC.

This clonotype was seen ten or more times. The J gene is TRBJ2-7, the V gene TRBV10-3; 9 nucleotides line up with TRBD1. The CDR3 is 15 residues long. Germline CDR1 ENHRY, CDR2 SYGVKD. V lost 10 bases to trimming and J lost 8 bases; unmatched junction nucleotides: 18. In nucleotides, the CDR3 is TGTGCCAGCAGCGGACTAGGACAGGGGAGCGGCAAGCAGTACTTC. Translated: CASSGLGQGSGKQYF.

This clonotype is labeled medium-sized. The CDR3 DNA sequence: TGTGCCAGCAGCTTGTGGTTTACAGGCAGCACAGATACGCAGTATTTT. Amino acid sequence: CASSLWFTGSTDTQYF. The chain carries TRBV5-5 and TRBJ2-3, with a tentative D call TRBD1 (5 bases). The CDR3 sequence is 16 residues long. The V gene lost 1 base and the J gene lost 0 bases, with 12 bases spanning the gap. Germline V gives CDR1 SGHKS, CDR2 YYEKEE (reference sequence).

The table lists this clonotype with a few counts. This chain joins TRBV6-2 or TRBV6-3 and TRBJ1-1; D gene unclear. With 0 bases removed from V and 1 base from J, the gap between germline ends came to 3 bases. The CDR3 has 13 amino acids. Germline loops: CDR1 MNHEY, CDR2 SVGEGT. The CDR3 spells CASSYSENTEAFF. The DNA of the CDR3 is TGTGCCAGCAGTTACTCTGAGAACACTGAAGCTTTCTTT.

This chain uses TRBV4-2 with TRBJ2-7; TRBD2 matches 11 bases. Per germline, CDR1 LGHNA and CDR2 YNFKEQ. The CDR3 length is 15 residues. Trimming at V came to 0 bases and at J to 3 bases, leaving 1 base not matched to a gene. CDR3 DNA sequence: TGTGCCAGCAGCCAAGAAACTAGCGGGGGCTACGAGCAGTACTTC. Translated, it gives CASSQETSGGYEQYF.

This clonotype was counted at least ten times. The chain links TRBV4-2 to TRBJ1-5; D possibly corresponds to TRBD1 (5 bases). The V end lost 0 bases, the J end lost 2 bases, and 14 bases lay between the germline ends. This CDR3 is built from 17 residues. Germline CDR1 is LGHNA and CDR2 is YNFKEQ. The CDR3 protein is CASSQEAGTMGNQPQHF. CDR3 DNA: TGTGCCAGCAGCCAAGAGGCCGGGACTATGGGCAATCAGCCCCAGCATTTT.

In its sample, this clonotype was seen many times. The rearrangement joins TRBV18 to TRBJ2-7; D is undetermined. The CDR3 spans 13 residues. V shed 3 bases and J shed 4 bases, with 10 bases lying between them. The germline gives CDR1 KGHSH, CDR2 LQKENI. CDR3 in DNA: TGTGCCAGCTCACCCCCTTCTTCTTACGAGCAGTACTTC. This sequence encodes CASSPPSSYEQYF. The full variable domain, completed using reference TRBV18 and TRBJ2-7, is NAGVMQNPRHLVRRRGQEARLRCSPMKGHSHVYWYRQLPEEGLKFMVYLQKENIIDESGMPKERFSAEFPKEGPSILRIQQVVRGDSAAYFCASSPPSSYEQYFGPGTRLTVT.

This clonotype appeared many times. The CDR3 DNA reads as TGTGCCAGCAGCCAAACCGGGGGGGGCCTTTTGTCCTACAATGAGCAGTTCTTC. This gives the protein CASSQTGGGLLSYNEQFF. The rearrangement links TRBV7-9 to TRBJ2-1, with 8 bases that match TRBD2. Germline V gene data show CDR1 as SEHNR and CDR2 as FQNEAQ (reference sequence). The CDR3 is 18 amino acids. With 5 bases clipped from V and 1 base from J, the junction kept 13 bases outside the gene matches.

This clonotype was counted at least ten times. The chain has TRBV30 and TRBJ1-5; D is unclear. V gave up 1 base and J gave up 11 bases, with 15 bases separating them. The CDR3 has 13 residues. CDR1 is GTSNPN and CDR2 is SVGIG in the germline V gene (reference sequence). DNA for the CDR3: TGTGCCTGGAGTGCAGCGGGTGTGACGGCCCAGCATTTT. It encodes CAWSAAGVTAQHF.

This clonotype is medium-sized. CDR3 loop: CSAIVQRGLTDTQYF. CDR3 nucleotides: TGCAGTGCTATTGTGCAGCGGGGGCTCACAGATACGCAGTATTTT. This chain links TRBV20-1 with TRBJ2-3; 8 nucleotides match TRBD2. The CDR3 covers 15 residues. CDR1 is DFQATT and CDR2 is SNEGSKA in the germline V gene (reference sequence). Trimming took 4 bases from V and 2 from J; bases not matched to a gene: 8.

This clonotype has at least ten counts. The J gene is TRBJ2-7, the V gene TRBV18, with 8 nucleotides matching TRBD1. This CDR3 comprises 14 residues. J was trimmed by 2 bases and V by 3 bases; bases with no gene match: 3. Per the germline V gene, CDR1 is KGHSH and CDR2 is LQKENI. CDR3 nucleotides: TGTGCCAGCTCACCCGGGACAGGCCCCTACGAGCAGTACTTC. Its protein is CASSPGTGPYEQYF.

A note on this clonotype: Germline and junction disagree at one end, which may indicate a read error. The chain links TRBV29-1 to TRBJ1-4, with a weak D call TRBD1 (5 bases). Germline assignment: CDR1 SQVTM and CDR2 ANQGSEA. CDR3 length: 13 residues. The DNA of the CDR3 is TGTAGCGTTGAAGGGCAGGGTATGGAAAAACTGTTTTTT. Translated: CSVEGQGMEKLFF.

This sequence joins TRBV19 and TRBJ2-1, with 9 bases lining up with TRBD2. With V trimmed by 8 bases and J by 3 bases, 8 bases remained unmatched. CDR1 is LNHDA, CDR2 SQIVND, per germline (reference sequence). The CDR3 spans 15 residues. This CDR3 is CASGTGTSLYNEQFF. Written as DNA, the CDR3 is TGTGCCAGTGGGACCGGGACTAGCCTCTACAATGAGCAGTTCTTC.

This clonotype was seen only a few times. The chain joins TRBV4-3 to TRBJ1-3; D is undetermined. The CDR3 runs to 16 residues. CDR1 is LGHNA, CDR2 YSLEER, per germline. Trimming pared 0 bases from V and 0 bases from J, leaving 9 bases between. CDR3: CASSQDAGSSGNTIYF. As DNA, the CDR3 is TGCGCCAGCAGCCAAGACGCGGGGAGCTCTGGAAACACCATATATTTT.

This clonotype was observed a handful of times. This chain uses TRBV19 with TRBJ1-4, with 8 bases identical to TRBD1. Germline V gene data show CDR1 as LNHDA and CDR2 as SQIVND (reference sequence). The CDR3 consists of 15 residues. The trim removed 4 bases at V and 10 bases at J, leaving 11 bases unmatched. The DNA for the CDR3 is TGTGCCAGTAGTAACGGACAGGGAAAAATGGGAAAACTGTTTTTT. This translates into CASSNGQGKMGKLFF.

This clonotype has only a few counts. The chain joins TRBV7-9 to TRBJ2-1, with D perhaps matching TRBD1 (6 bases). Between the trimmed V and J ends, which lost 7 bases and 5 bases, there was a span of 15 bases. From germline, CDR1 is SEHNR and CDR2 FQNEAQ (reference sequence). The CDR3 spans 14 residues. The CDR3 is CASMGQGRNNEQFF. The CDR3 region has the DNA TGTGCCAGCATGGGGCAGGGGCGGAACAATGAGCAGTTCTTC.

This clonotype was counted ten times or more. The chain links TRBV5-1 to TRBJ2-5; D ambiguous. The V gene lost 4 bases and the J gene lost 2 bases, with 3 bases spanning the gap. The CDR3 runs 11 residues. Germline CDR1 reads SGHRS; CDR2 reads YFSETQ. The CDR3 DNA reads TGCGCCAGCAGCAAACAAGAGACCCAGTACTTC. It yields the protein CASSKQETQYF.

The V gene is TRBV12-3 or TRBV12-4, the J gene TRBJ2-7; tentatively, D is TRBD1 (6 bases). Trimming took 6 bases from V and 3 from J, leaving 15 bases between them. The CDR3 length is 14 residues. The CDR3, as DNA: TGTGCCAGCAGCCCAACGACAGGCCGCTACGAGCAGTACTTC. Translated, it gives CASSPTTGRYEQYF.

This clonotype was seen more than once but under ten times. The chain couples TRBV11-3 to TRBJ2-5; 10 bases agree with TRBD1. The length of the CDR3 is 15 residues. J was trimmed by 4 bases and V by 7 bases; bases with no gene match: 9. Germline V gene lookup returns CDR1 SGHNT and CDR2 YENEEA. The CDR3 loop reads CASNHRTGGIETQYF. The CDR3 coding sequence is TGTGCCAGCAACCATCGGACAGGGGGAATAGAGACCCAGTACTTC.

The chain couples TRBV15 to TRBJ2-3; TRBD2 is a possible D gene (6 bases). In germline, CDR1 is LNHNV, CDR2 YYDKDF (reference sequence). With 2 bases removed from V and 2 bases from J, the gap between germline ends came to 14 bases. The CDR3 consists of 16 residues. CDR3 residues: CATSRNRDSNTDTQYF. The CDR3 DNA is TGTGCCACCAGCAGAAACCGGGACTCTAACACAGATACGCAGTATTTT.

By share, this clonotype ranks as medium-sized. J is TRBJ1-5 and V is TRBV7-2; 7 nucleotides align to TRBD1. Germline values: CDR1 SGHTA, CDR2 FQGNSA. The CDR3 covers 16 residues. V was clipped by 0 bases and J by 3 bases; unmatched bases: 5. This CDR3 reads CASSLATGQNNQPQHF. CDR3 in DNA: TGTGCCAGCAGCTTAGCTACGGGACAGAACAATCAGCCCCAGCATTTT.

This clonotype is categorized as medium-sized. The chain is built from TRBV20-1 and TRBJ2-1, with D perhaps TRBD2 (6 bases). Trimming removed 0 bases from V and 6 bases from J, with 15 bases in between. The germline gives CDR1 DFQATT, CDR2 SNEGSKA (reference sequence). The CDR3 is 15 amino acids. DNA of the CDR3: TGCAGTGCTAGAGATCCCAAGGGGACTTCCAATGAGCAGTTCTTC. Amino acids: CSARDPKGTSNEQFF.

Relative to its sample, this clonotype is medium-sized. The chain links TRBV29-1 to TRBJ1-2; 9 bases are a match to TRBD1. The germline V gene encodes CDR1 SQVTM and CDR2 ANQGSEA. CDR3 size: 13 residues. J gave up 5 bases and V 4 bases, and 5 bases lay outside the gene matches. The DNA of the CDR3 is TGCAGCGTTGCCGACAGGGGGGTGTATGGCTACACCTTC. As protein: CSVADRGVYGYTF.

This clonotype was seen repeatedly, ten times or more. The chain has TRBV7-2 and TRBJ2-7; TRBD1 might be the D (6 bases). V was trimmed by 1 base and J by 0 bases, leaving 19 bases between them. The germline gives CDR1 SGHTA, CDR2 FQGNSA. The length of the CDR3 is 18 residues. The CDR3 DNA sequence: TGTGCCAGCAGCTTAGAAGTTGACAGGCAAGTCTTCTCCTACGAGCAGTACTTC. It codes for CASSLEVDRQVFSYEQYF.

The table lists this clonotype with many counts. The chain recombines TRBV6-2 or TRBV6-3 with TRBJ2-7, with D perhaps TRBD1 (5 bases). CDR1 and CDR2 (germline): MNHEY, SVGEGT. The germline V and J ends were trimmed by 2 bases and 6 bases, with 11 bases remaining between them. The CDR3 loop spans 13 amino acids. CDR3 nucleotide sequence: TGTGCCAGCAGTTACCCAGGGATGGGCGAGCAGTACTTC. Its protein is CASSYPGMGEQYF.

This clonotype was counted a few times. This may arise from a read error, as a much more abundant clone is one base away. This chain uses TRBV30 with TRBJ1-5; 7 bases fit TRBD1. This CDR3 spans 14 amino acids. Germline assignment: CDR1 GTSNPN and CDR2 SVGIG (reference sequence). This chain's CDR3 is CAWSVTGAAMPQNF. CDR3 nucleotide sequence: TGTGCCTGGAGCGTAACAGGGGCCGCAATGCCCCAGAATTTT.

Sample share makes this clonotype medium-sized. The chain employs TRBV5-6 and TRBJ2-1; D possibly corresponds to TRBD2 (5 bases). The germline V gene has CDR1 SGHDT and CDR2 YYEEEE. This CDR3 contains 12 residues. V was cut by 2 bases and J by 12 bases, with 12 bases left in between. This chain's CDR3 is CASSFTSFGQFF. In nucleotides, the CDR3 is TGTGCCAGCAGCTTCACTAGTTTTGGGCAGTTCTTC.

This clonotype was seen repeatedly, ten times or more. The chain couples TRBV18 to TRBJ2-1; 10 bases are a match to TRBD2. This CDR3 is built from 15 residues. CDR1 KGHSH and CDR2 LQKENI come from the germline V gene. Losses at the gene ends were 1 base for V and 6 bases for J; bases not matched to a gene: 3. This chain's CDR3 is CASSPLLAGLNEQFF. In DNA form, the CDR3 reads TGTGCCAGCTCACCACTACTAGCGGGGCTCAATGAGCAGTTCTTC.

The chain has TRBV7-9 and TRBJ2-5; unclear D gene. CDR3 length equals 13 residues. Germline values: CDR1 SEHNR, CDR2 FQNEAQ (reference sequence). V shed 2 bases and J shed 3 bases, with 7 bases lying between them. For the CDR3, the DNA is TGTGCCAGCAGCTTAAGGGCGGAAGAGACCCAGTACTTC. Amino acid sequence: CASSLRAEETQYF.